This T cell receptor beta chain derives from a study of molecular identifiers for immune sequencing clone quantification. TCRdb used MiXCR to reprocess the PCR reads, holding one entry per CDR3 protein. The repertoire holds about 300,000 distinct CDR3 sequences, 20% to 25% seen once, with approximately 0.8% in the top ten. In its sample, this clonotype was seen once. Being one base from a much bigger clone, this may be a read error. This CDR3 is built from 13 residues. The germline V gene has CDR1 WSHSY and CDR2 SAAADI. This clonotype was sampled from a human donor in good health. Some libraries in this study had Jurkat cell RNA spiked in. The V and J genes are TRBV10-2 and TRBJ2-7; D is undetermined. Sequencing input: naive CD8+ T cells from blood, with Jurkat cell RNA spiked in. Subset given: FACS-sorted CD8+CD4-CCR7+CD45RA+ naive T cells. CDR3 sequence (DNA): TGCGTCAGCAGTGAGTCGTTTGGCCCAATCAATAGATTC. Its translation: CVSSESFGPINRF.